The clone carrying this TCR beta chain has at least ten counts. What it recognizes is unknown. This sample was included in a study of metastatic and nonmetastatic thyroid tumors. Study overall: Comparison of repertoires was carried out across blood and tumor or nodule tissue from malignant and benign thyroid patients. Study results and limitations: TCR beta diversity was reportedly significantly higher in malignant thyroid tumors than benign nodules, in blood and tumor.

No patient received treatment before thyroid surgery. Using MiXCR, TCRdb re-called clones from the PCR reads. This table holds some 21,000 clones, about 12% found once. The origin of this receptor is a male donor with papillary thyroid cancer or a benign thyroid nodule (not recorded which). Some clones in this sample may be carry-over from other donors' samples. The sequencing sample was made of blood.

The CDR3 here is CASSRDRIRTDTQYF. CDR3 coding DNA: TGTGCCAGCAGCCGGGACAGGATTCGGACAGATACGCAGTATTTT. The chain employs TRBV3-1 and TRBJ2-3; 8 nucleotides match TRBD1. V shed 4 bases and J 3 bases; nucleotides not matched to a gene: 6. Germline V gives CDR1 LGHDT, CDR2 YNNKEL (reference sequence). This CDR3 has 15 residues.